One sample yielded the 14 T cell receptor beta chains listed below, sequenced in a study of type 1 and type 2 diabetes patients. The PCR template was genomic DNA. Amplification of the beta chain CDR3 used 30 forward and 13 reverse multiplex primers. TCRdb reprocessed the multiplex PCR reads via MiXCR and lists one record per CDR3 protein. The table has under 300,000 distinct CDR3 sequences, roughly 48% seen once. Material for sequencing was peripheral blood mononuclear cells (PBMCs). These receptors were obtained from a man aged 18 to 30 with type 2 diabetes.

V and J are TRBV2 and TRBJ2-7; D is undetermined. CDR1 is SNHLY and CDR2 is FYNNEI in the germline V gene. V was clipped by 11 bases and J by 4 bases, with 15 bases between them. The CDR3 covers 12 residues. The CDR3 DNA reads as TGTGCCGCAGGCCTCGGGCAGTACGAGCAGTACTTC. Its protein product is CAAGLGQYEQYF.

This clonotype was counted once. The gene calls are TRBV2 and TRBJ2-7; TRBD1 aligns across 7 bases. TRBJ2-1 matches the DNA end more closely, so the J call is doubtful. CDR3 size: 13 residues. Per the germline V gene, CDR1 is SNHLY and CDR2 is FYNNEI. CDR3 in DNA: TGTGCCAGCAGTGATTACAGGGGATACGAGCAGTTCTTC. It codes for CASSDYRGYEQFF.

The J gene is TRBJ1-2, the V gene TRBV9; D perhaps matches TRBD1 (5 bases). There are 13 residues in the CDR3. The V end lost 5 bases, the J end lost 3 bases, and 11 bases lay between the germline ends. The germline V gene encodes CDR1 SGDLS and CDR2 YYNGEE. The CDR3 here is CASRGEEDYGYTF. The CDR3, as DNA: TGTGCCAGCAGGGGGGAGGAGGACTATGGCTACACCTTC.

This clonotype was seen ten or more times. The V and J genes are TRBV10-1 and TRBJ2-7; D is uncertain. The germline V gene encodes CDR1 WNHNN and CDR2 SYGVQD (reference sequence). Trimming cost V 0 bases and J 0 bases, with 12 bases left between them. The CDR3 is made up of 16 amino acids. The CDR3 nucleotides read TGCGCCAGCAGTGAGTCGGTTGGTGTCAGCTCCTACGAGCAGTACTTC. This sequence encodes CASSESVGVSSYEQYF.

This clonotype was seen only a few times. The genes are TRBV15 and TRBJ1-2; 7 bases are shared with TRBD1. CDR3 length: 14 amino acids. V dropped 0 bases and J dropped 3; count of bases not matched to a gene: 1. In germline, CDR1 is LNHNV, CDR2 YYDKDF (reference sequence). CDR3: CATSREGGDYGYTF. The CDR3 DNA sequence: TGTGCCACCAGCAGAGAAGGGGGCGACTATGGCTACACCTTC.

In this sample, this clonotype turned up a few times. The rearrangement joins TRBV20-1 to TRBJ2-7, with 16 bases aligning to TRBD2. This CDR3 contains 18 residues. The germline CDR1 and CDR2 sequences are DFQATT and SNEGSKA (reference sequence). Losses at the gene ends were 6 bases for V and 3 bases for J; bases not matched to a gene: 14. The CDR3 spells CSAQDVGLAGGKVYEQYF. CDR3 sequence (DNA): TGCAGTGCCCAAGATGTGGGACTAGCGGGGGGGAAGGTCTACGAGCAGTACTTC.

Many counts were recorded for this clonotype. This rearrangement joins TRBV2 to TRBJ1-1; unclear D gene. This CDR3 is 12 amino acids long. V lost 2 bases, J lost 11 bases, and 12 bases lay in between. Germline loops: CDR1 SNHLY, CDR2 FYNNEI. CDR3 sequence reads: CASSEWEGGAFF. As DNA, the CDR3 is TGTGCCAGCAGTGAATGGGAGGGTGGGGCTTTCTTT.

This chain joins TRBV5-1 and TRBJ2-7; D possibly matches TRBD1 or TRBD2 (5 bases each). CDR3 length: 15 amino acids. V lost 4 bases and J 2 bases, leaving 16 bases between the germline ends. Germline V gene lookup returns CDR1 SGHRS and CDR2 YFSETQ. The CDR3 region has the DNA TGCGCCAGCAGCAACGGGACCCCTGGACCCTACGAGCAGTACTTC. This sequence encodes CASSNGTPGPYEQYF.

The chain joins TRBV27 to TRBJ2-3; D is perhaps TRBD2 (5 bases). The CDR3 extends over 13 amino acids. The V end was cut by 4 bases, the J end by 8 bases, with 13 bases between. Germline V CDR1 and CDR2: MNHEY, SMNVEV (reference sequence). CDR3 nucleotides: TGTGCCAGCAGTTCCTCCCCAGCGGTTACGCAGTATTTT. Protein product: CASSSSPAVTQYF.

The chain employs TRBV7-8 and TRBJ2-1; 11 bases agree with TRBD2. The junction had 6 bases not matched to a gene; V was cut back by 1 base and J by 4 bases. CDR3 size: 17 residues. The germline V gene encodes CDR1 SGHVS and CDR2 FQNEAQ. This CDR3 is CASSLVVGTSGYNEQFF. CDR3 nucleotides: TGTGCCAGCAGCTTAGTTGTAGGGACTAGCGGTTACAATGAGCAGTTCTTC.

The chain links TRBV27 to TRBJ1-2; possible D gene TRBD1, 6 bases. V dropped 6 bases and J dropped 0 bases, with 14 bases sitting between them. CDR1 is MNHEY, CDR2 SMNVEV, per germline (reference sequence). This CDR3 contains 15 residues. The CDR3 spells CASRIQGRANYGYTF. The DNA of the CDR3 is TGTGCCAGCAGAATTCAGGGGAGAGCTAACTATGGCTACACCTTC.

A few counts support this clonotype. This chain connects TRBV6-5 to TRBJ1-1; D is possibly TRBD1 (5 bases). V lost 5 bases to trimming and J lost 11 bases, with 15 bases between them. CDR1 and CDR2 from the germline V gene are MNHEY and SVGAGI. The CDR3 covers 12 residues. The CDR3 DNA reads as TGTGCCAGCAGTGTTCCGCGGGGGTCGGCTTTCTTT. Protein: CASSVPRGSAFF.

The count of this clonotype is one. This chain uses TRBV7-2 with TRBJ2-5; TRBD2 matches at 14 bases. This CDR3 is built from 18 residues. CDR1 SGHTA and CDR2 FQGNSA come from the germline V gene. V dropped 6 bases and J dropped 2; count of bases not matched to a gene: 11. The CDR3 coding sequence is TGTGCCAGCAGACCCTATGCGGGACTAGCGGGAGCACAAGAGACCCAGTACTTC. Translating it yields CASRPYAGLAGAQETQYF. The full variable domain, with the rest looked up from reference TRBV7-2 and TRBJ2-5, is GAGVSQSPSNKVTEKGKDVELRCDPISGHTALYWYRQSLGQGLEFLIYFQGNSAPDKSGLPSDRFSAERTGGSVSTLTIQRTQQEDSAVYLCASRPYAGLAGAQETQYFGPGTRLLVL.

This clonotype occurred a few times. The CDR3 here is CASSEDRISYEQYF. The CDR3 nucleotides read TGTGCCAGCAGTGAAGACAGGATCTCCTACGAGCAGTACTTC. The rearrangement uses TRBV2 and TRBJ2-7, with D tentatively TRBD1 (5 bases). The CDR3 is made up of 14 amino acids. Trimming removed 1 base at V and 0 bases at J, with 7 bases between. CDR1 is SNHLY and CDR2 is FYNNEI in the germline V gene.